This is a list of T cell receptor beta chains from one sample in a study of T cell responses to AZD1222 COVID-19 vaccine. Using immunoSEQ multiplex PCR, the repertoire was profiled, and TCRdb retains in-frame clones only, with some absent. The sample contains 54,000 or so clones, about 80% of which appear only once. Source: peripheral blood, taken 28 days after the second AZD1222 dose. These TCRs come from an adult who received the AZD1222 COVID-19 vaccine. Both conserved end residues are part of each CDR3. The order of the fields is V gene, D gene, clone size, J gene, CDR3 protein, CDR3 DNA. D genes are given only for firm matches. Only some rows state a clone size, as once, few, many or a class for expanded clones.

>TRBV7-2|NA|NA|TRBJ1-1
CASSLGRVSRMNTEAFF
TGTGCCAGCAGCTTAGGGAGGGTTAGTAGGATGAACACTGAAGCTTTCTTT
>TRBV2|NA|NA|TRBJ2-6
CASSEDRARISGANVLTF
TGTGCCAGCAGTGAAGATCGGGCCAGGATCTCTGGGGCCAACGTCCTGACTTTC
>TRBV5-4|NA|NA|TRBJ2-5
CASSLQVGETQYF
TGTGCCAGCAGCTTGCAGGTGGGGGAGACCCAGTACTTC
>TRBV6-2/TRBV6-3|NA|NA|TRBJ1-2
CASSSEKNYGYTF
TGTGCCAGCAGCTCCGAAAAGAACTATGGCTACACCTTC
>TRBV6-5|NA|NA|TRBJ2-1
CASTLKGGMGEQFF
TGTGCCAGCACCCTAAAGGGTGGCATGGGGGAGCAGTTCTTC
>TRBV5-1|NA|NA|TRBJ1-6
CASSLETGNASPLHF
TGCGCCAGCAGCTTGGAGACAGGCAATGCTTCACCCCTCCACTTT
>TRBV13|NA|NA|TRBJ2-7
CASSPNWRTYEQYF
TGTGCCAGCAGCCCGAACTGGAGGACCTACGAGCAGTACTTC
>TRBV5-5|NA|NA|TRBJ1-1
CASSFWGDNTEAFF
TGTGCCAGCAGCTTCTGGGGGGATAACACTGAAGCTTTCTTT
>TRBV6-1|NA|NA|TRBJ2-4
CASSDPGTAGGKNIQYF
TGTGCCAGCAGTGATCCAGGGACCGCCGGAGGCAAAAACATTCAGTACTTC
>TRBV6-5|NA|NA|TRBJ2-1
CASTVISYNEQFF
TGTGCCAGCACTGTCATCTCCTACAATGAGCAGTTCTTC
>TRBV12-3/TRBV12-4|NA|few|TRBJ1-1
CASSFRSNTEAFF
TGTGCCAGCAGTTTTCGGTCGAACACTGAAGCTTTCTTT
>TRBV5-4|NA|NA|TRBJ2-3
CASSRGGYREDTQYF
TGTGCCAGCAGTCGAGGGGGTTACCGGGAAGATACGCAGTATTTT
>TRBV28|NA|NA|TRBJ2-7
CASRIPQGNQQYF
TGTGCCAGCAGAATACCTCAGGGAAATCAGCAGTACTTC
>TRBV4-1|NA|NA|TRBJ2-2
CASSHAKGNTGELFF
TGCGCCAGCAGCCATGCGAAGGGGAACACCGGGGAGCTGTTTTTT
>TRBV5-6|NA|NA|TRBJ1-1
CASSNNGREAFF
TGTGCCAGCAGTAATAACGGGAGAGAAGCTTTCTTT
>TRBV29-1|NA|NA|TRBJ2-7
CSVEAQVGRDYEQYF
TGCAGCGTTGAAGCGCAAGTGGGCAGGGACTACGAGCAGTACTTC
>TRBV5-1|NA|NA|TRBJ2-1
CASSLARLSSYNEQFF
TGCGCCAGCAGCTTGGCCAGGTTGAGCTCCTACAATGAGCAGTTCTTC
>TRBV19|NA|NA|TRBJ1-1
CASSPRGNTEAFF
TGTGCCAGTAGTCCCAGGGGGAACACTGAAGCTTTCTTT